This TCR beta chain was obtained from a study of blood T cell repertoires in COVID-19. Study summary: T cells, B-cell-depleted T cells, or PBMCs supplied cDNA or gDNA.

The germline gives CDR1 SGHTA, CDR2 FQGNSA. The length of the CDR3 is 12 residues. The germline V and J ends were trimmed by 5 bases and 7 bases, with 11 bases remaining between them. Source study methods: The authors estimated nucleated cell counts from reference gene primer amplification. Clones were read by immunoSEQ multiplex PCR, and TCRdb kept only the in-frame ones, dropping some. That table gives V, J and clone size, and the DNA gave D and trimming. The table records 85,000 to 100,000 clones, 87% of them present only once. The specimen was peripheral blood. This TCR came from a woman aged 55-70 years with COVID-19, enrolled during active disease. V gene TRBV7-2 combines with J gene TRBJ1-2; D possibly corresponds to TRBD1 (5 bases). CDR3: CASSPGGVGYTF. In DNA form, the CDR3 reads TGTGCCAGCAGCCCCGGGGGGGTTGGCTACACCTTC.